The clone carrying this TCR beta chain was counted a few times. Its target is not known. This record belongs to a study of cytomegalovirus exposure and HLA in healthy donors. Across the whole study: Counted in an early data release were about 85 million unique TCRs from HLA-typed donors. General study points: It was assumed in the presence/absence analyses that sequencing depth was roughly uniform across donors. For cytomegalovirus status, the classifier reportedly gave diagnoses with high specificity and sensitivity.

This CDR3 is 14 amino acids long. Trimming removed 6 bases at V and 5 bases at J, with 17 bases between. Germline CDR1 is SGHTA and CDR2 is FQGNSA. The PCR made use of 60 Vbeta and 13 Jbeta primers. Only in-frame clones appear in the TCRdb table, and some are missing; sequencing was by immunoSEQ multiplex PCR. The table lists roughly 74,000 clones, about 78% of them singletons. The genes are TRBV7-2 and TRBJ2-7, with D perhaps TRBD1 (9 bases). This TCR was recovered from a middle-aged man in good health and CMV-seronegative. The sequenced material came from PBMCs. CDR3 DNA: TGTGCCAGCAGTAGCGGGACAGGGATCCACGAGCAGTACTTC. Translation gives CASSSGTGIHEQYF. The variable domain in full, with the rest retrieved from reference TRBV7-2 and TRBJ2-7, is GAGVSQSPSNKVTEKGKDVELRCDPISGHTALYWYRQSLGQGLEFLIYFQGNSAPDKSGLPSDRFSAERTGGSVSTLTIQRTQQEDSAVYLCASSSGTGIHEQYFGPGTRLTVT.